A selection of T cell receptor beta chains follows, all from one sample in a study of shared clonotypes between healthy human individuals. TCRdb keeps only in-frame clones here, not all; method: immunoSEQ multiplex PCR. The profile shows roughly 2,000,000 clones, around 95% of them singletons. The source material was naive CD8+ T cells from PBMCs. The receptor source for this set is a man younger than 35 in good health. Some clones in this sample may be carry-over from other donors' samples. CDR3s include the opening cysteine and the closing phenylalanine or tryptophan. Fields, in order: CDR3 length, V gene, J gene, D gene, clone size, CDR3 protein, CDR3 DNA. The D gene is left open where the match is weak. Size is stated for part of the rows, as once, few or many counts, or as a class when the clone is expanded.

14,TRBV4-2,TRBJ2-7,-,-,CASSQEVHSYEQYF,TGTGCCAGCAGCCAAGAGGTACATTCCTACGAGCAGTACTTC
16,TRBV19,TRBJ1-4,-,-,CASSIVGEGSNEKLFF,TGTGCCAGTAGTATAGTGGGCGAGGGTTCGAATGAAAAACTGTTTTTT
15,TRBV4-3,TRBJ2-7,TRBD1,-,CASSPDRGYSYEQYF,TGCGCCAGCAGCCCGGACAGGGGATACTCCTACGAGCAGTACTTC
14,TRBV9,TRBJ2-1,-,-,CASSPDIGRDEQFF,TGTGCCAGCAGCCCAGACATAGGGCGGGATGAGCAGTTCTTC
16,TRBV19,TRBJ1-1,-,-,CATTSGTFTLNTEAFF,TGTGCCACCACGTCGGGGACTTTTACCTTGAACACTGAAGCTTTCTTT
13,TRBV19,TRBJ1-1,-,-,CASIASGRLEAFF,TGTGCCAGTATTGCATCGGGGAGACTTGAAGCTTTCTTT
14,TRBV5-1,TRBJ2-7,TRBD1,-,CASSLAGQAHEQYF,TGCGCCAGCAGCTTGGCGGGACAGGCCCACGAGCAGTACTTC
14,TRBV7-9,TRBJ2-2,-,-,CASSLVINTGELFF,TGTGCCAGCAGCTTGGTGATTAACACCGGGGAGCTGTTTTTT
14,TRBV7-8,TRBJ1-2,TRBD1,-,CASSSRDRPGGYTF,TGTGCCAGCAGCTCGAGGGACAGGCCTGGGGGCTACACCTTC
16,TRBV28,TRBJ2-1,-,once,CASTPEGEASYNEQFF,TGTGCCAGCACCCCGGAGGGGGAAGCCTCCTACAATGAGCAGTTCTTC
13,TRBV6-1,TRBJ2-7,TRBD1,once,CASSGHLGQIRDF,TGTGCCAGCAGTGGGCACCTGGGACAGATACGGGACTTC
18,TRBV28,TRBJ2-1,TRBD2,-,CASSFHLELAGGSNEQFF,TGTGCCAGCAGTTTCCACCTAGAACTAGCGGGAGGAAGCAATGAGCAGTTCTTC
14,TRBV7-2,TRBJ2-3,-,-,CASSPTVSTDTQYF,TGTGCCAGCAGCCCAACAGTTAGCACAGATACGCAGTATTTT
14,TRBV6-5,TRBJ2-5,TRBD1,-,CASSYSGQEETQYF,TGTGCCAGCAGTTACTCGGGACAGGAAGAGACCCAGTACTTC
14,TRBV4-1,TRBJ2-7,-,-,CASSQGGRGYEQYF,TGCGCCAGCAGCCAAGGAGGCCGGGGCTACGAGCAGTACTTC
16,TRBV9,TRBJ2-2,-,-,CASSVSGGALTGELFF,TGTGCCAGCAGCGTTAGCGGAGGGGCGCTTACCGGGGAGCTGTTTTTT
13,TRBV28,TRBJ1-1,-,-,CASSPQRDTEAFF,TGTGCCAGCAGTCCTCAGCGGGACACTGAAGCTTTCTTT
13,TRBV6-5,TRBJ2-5,TRBD1,-,CASSPGQGETQYF,TGTGCCAGCAGCCCGGGACAGGGCGAGACCCAGTACTTC
15,TRBV6-5,TRBJ1-1,-,once,CASSYSGGSNTEAFF,TGTGCCAGCAGTTACTCGGGGGGCTCGAACACTGAAGCTTTCTTT
12,TRBV7-2,TRBJ1-1,-,-,CASSGGHTEAFF,TGTGCCAGCAGCGGAGGGCACACTGAAGCTTTCTTT
13,TRBV29-1,TRBJ2-7,TRBD2,-,CSGVGTSAYEQYF,TGCAGCGGTGTAGGGACTAGCGCCTACGAGCAGTACTTC
14,TRBV29-1,TRBJ2-1,-,-,CSALSAGFWNEQFF,TGCAGCGCCCTGTCCGCGGGGTTTTGGAATGAGCAGTTCTTC
11,TRBV7-9,TRBJ2-2,-,-,CASSLLRELFF,TGTGCCAGCAGCTTACTCCGGGAGCTGTTTTTT
14,TRBV5-4,TRBJ2-5,-,-,CASSPWGVQETQYF,TGTGCCAGCAGCCCTTGGGGAGTGCAAGAGACCCAGTACTTC
15,TRBV6-5,TRBJ1-2,-,few,CASSYGSLKGYGYTF,TGTGCCAGCAGTTACGGGTCCCTAAAAGGCTATGGCTACACCTTC
16,TRBV7-9,TRBJ2-1,-,-,CASSPTEGLPHNEQFF,TGTGCCAGCAGCCCGACCGAGGGACTCCCTCACAATGAGCAGTTCTTC
15,TRBV6-5,TRBJ2-1,-,-,CASSYSVAVTDEQFF,TGTGCCAGCAGTTACTCAGTAGCCGTAACCGATGAGCAGTTCTTC
14,TRBV7-2,TRBJ2-2,-,-,CASSPPTNTGELFF,TGTGCCAGCAGCCCCCCGACGAACACCGGGGAGCTGTTTTTT
16,TRBV27,TRBJ2-3,TRBD2,-,CASSLYLAGNTDTQYF,TGTGCCAGCAGTTTATATTTAGCGGGAAACACAGATACGCAGTATTTT
14,TRBV19,TRBJ1-4,TRBD1,-,CATGTGMANEKLFF,TGTGCCACTGGGACAGGGATGGCTAATGAAAAACTGTTTTTT
15,TRBV11-2,TRBJ1-1,TRBD1,-,CASSPRQGLNTEAFF,TGTGCCAGCAGCCCGCGACAGGGGTTGAACACTGAAGCTTTCTTT
15,TRBV14,TRBJ2-5,-,-,CASSQDGGIKETQYF,TGTGCCAGCAGCCAAGACGGCGGGATTAAAGAGACCCAGTACTTC
14,TRBV27,TRBJ2-7,-,-,CASSEGALSYEQYF,TGTGCCAGCAGCGAAGGGGCCCTTTCCTACGAGCAGTACTTC
14,TRBV7-8,TRBJ2-7,TRBD2,-,CASSGSGRRYEQYF,TGTGCCAGCAGTGGGAGCGGGAGAAGGTACGAGCAGTACTTC
15,TRBV19,TRBJ2-1,TRBD2,once,CASRGDGRTYNEQFF,TGTGCCAGTAGGGGTGACGGGAGGACCTACAATGAGCAGTTCTTC
12,TRBV5-6,TRBJ2-7,-,-,CASSWRAHEQYF,TGTGCCAGCAGCTGGCGGGCCCACGAGCAGTACTTC
17,TRBV4-1,TRBJ2-1,TRBD2,-,CASTQAAGRLVLNEQFF,TGCGCCAGCACCCAAGCCGCCGGGAGGCTAGTTCTCAATGAGCAGTTCTTC
15,TRBV13,TRBJ2-4,-,-,CASSSAGQYKNIQYF,TGTGCCAGCAGCTCAGCAGGACAGTACAAAAACATTCAGTACTTC
18,TRBV11-2,TRBJ2-1,-,-,CASSLGLGTDGNYNEQFF,TGTGCCAGCAGCTTAGGCTTGGGGACGGACGGGAACTACAATGAGCAGTTCTTC
11,TRBV29-1,TRBJ1-1,-,-,CSHLVGAEAFF,TGCAGCCACCTTGTGGGTGCTGAAGCTTTCTTT
16,TRBV11-1,TRBJ2-5,TRBD1,-,CASSLRTGVYQETQYF,TGTGCCAGCAGCTTAAGGACAGGGGTCTATCAAGAGACCCAGTACTTC
14,TRBV11-3,TRBJ2-5,TRBD2,-,CASSPPGLAEEQYF,TGTGCCAGCAGCCCCCCGGGACTAGCGGAAGAGCAGTACTTC
14,TRBV4-1,TRBJ2-3,-,-,CASSLVRRRDTQYF,TGCGCCAGCAGCCTGGTACGGAGGAGAGATACGCAGTATTTT